A single sample gave rise to the 4 T cell receptor beta chains below, sequenced in a study of early T cells in non-severe SARS-CoV-2 infection. MiXCR, run by TCRdb on the 5' RACE reads, gives a single entry per CDR3 protein. The repertoire holds some 85,000 distinct CDR3 sequences, roughly 15% seen once, with roughly 1.4% in the top ten. Sample: whole blood. Receptors were obtained from an adult who was a healthcare worker with PCR-confirmed SARS-CoV-2 infection or an uninfected control (not recorded which).

The CDR3 here is CASSRMGYNQPQHF. The DNA of the CDR3 is TGTGCCAGCAGCCGGATGGGGTACAATCAGCCCCAGCATTTT. This chain connects TRBV5-6 to TRBJ1-5; no definite D call. Trimming took off 4 bases at V and 3 bases at J, with 11 bases between the two ends. Germline CDR1 SGHDT, CDR2 YYEEEE. The CDR3 totals 14 residues.

The chain joins TRBV9 to TRBJ1-3, with TRBD1 identical over 7 bases. Per the germline V gene, CDR1 is SGDLS and CDR2 is YYNGEE. The V segment lost 2 bases and the J segment 3 bases; nucleotides outside the gene matches: 8. The CDR3 is 16 amino acids. CDR3 coding DNA: TGTGCCAGCAGCGTGCATGATACAGGGGTTGGAAACACCATATATTTT. Its protein is CASSVHDTGVGNTIYF.

This clonotype was detected many times. V gene TRBV7-9 combines with J gene TRBJ1-6, with D tentatively TRBD1 (5 bases). Germline V CDR1 and CDR2: SEHNR, FQNEAQ (reference sequence). The CDR3 is 13 residues long. The germline V and J ends were trimmed by 6 bases and 9 bases, with 12 bases remaining between them. The chain's CDR3 is CASRDRLSSPLHF. The CDR3 DNA is TGTGCCAGCAGAGACAGACTCAGTTCACCCCTCCACTTT.

This clonotype was found many times. V is TRBV7-8 and J is TRBJ1-1; the D is unclear. Per the germline V gene, CDR1 is SGHVS and CDR2 is FQNEAQ. The CDR3 is 13 amino acids. V gave up 1 base and J gave up 5 bases, with 8 bases separating them. The CDR3 DNA is TGTGCCAGCAGCTTAGGGGCGGGGACTGAAGCTTTCTTT. Protein product: CASSLGAGTEAFF. Full variable domain (missing parts from reference TRBV7-8 and TRBJ1-1): GAGVSQSPRYKVAKRGQDVALRCDPISGHVSLFWYQQALGQGPEFLTYFQNEAQLDKSGLPSDRFFAERPEGSVSTLKIQRTQQEDSAVYLCASSLGAGTEAFFGQGTRLTVV.